This TCR beta chain comes out of a study of T cell responses to AZD1222 COVID-19 vaccine (dated by TCRdb to the early 2020s). In terms of the full investigation: AZD1222 recipients with second doses at about 4 weeks or about 12 weeks were pooled, because spike-specific TCR depth and breadth did not differ between schedules. TCR sequencing covered more than 230 trial participants: nearly 210 given two doses of AZD1222 and approximately 26 given two doses of MenACWY control vaccine. Enrollment into the trials was organized by age into subgroups of 18-55, 56-69 and 70-plus years, and those subgroups contained roughly 150, 30 and 60 TCR-sequenced participants, respectively.

Trimming removed 3 bases from V and 3 bases from J, leaving 8 bases between the germline ends. In the germline V gene (reference sequence), CDR1 corresponds to SEHNR and CDR2 to FQNEAQ. The CDR3 sequence holds 14 residues, the cysteine and phenylalanine included. Of all the DNA, just the CDR3 is kept, 42 bases in frame from base 1. The CDR3 regions of human TCRbeta chains were subjected to immunosequencing. The source study handled its data this way. Repertoire TCRs were checked for matches against a reference library of SARS-CoV-2-specific TCRs that had been generated using the MIRA antigen-specificity platform. Breadth meant the fraction of unique TCRs that were SARS-CoV-2-associated, whereas depth meant the fraction of total T cells that were SARS-CoV-2-associated. Using the MIRA data, each spike-specific TCR was assigned both to the spike region to which the TCR was reactive and to a CD4 or CD8 class. Log10-transformed breadth and depth values were compared by one-way ANOVA with Sidak's multiple comparisons tests. The source is immuneACCESS, and TCRdb retained only in-frame sequences with V and J called. Part of the clones is not carried over; for the studies checked, unresolved V genes explain less than half of this, and the remainder is unexplained. The DNA gave D and trimming, while V, J and clone size come from that table. This sample comprises about 110,000 clones, 85% to 90% of them detected only once. The ten largest account for around 3.2% of the sample.

Findings and caveats that apply to the study as a whole: Reportedly, close to half of the unique spike-specific TCRs recognized epitopes lying outside the regions that are mutated in the B.1.351 and B.1.1.7 variants. Only five or six AZD1222 recipients were SARS-CoV-2 seropositive at baseline, limiting conclusions about previously exposed vaccinees. Participants were mostly white British, with more females than males. The authors suggested clonal diversity may have been underestimated. In the small 56-69-year group, the increase in depth fell short of significance, most likely because of low power. Vaccine-associated CD4 TCRs spanned the whole spike protein, with dominant responses in regions 160-218 and 743-854. Because no day 14 peak-response samples were available, repertoires were characterized only after the peak T cell response. After two AZD1222 doses, both the breadth and the depth of spike-specific TCRs were significantly higher than at day 0 and than in MenACWY recipients.

As to this clone: What antigen it recognizes has not been identified. Base qualities are not at hand, and no much larger clone is one base apart.

The time point label, read with the paper, signifies: baseline before first vaccination. The vaccinee samples were drawn from two UK trials, COV001 and COV002, one of which was a single-blind randomized controlled phase 2/3 trial testing AZD1222 (ChAdOx1 nCoV-19) in healthy adults. For TCRbeta chain sequencing, PBMC samples were collected from trial participants at day 0 and at day 28 after the second dose. The rearrangement joined TRBV7-9 to TRBJ1-4; the D segment could be TRBD1, given 5 matching bases. The receptor's source is an adult in good health. The starting material was peripheral blood, obtained on day 0 of AZD1222 vaccination. This receptor carries the CDR3 CASSFTGSNEKLFF. The DNA is TGTGCCAGCAGCTTTACAGGCTCTAATGAAAAACTGTTTTTT.